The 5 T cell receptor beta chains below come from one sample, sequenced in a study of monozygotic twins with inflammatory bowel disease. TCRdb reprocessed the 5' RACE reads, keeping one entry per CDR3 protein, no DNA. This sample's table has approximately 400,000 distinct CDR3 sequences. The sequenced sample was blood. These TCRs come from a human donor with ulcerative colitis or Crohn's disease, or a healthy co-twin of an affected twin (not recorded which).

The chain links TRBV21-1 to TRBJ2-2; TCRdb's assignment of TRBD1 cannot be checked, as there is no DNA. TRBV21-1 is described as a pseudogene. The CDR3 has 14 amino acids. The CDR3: CASSIRTGSGELFF.

The CDR3 region is CASSQFTPTDATNEKLFF. V usage is TRBV4-3 and J usage is TRBJ1-4; the TRBD1 assignment by TCRdb is unverifiable without DNA. The CDR3 length is 18 residues. The germline V gene encodes CDR1 LGHNA and CDR2 YSLEER.

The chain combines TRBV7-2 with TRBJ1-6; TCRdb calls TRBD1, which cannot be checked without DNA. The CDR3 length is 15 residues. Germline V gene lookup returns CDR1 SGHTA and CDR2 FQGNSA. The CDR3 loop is CASSPQGQNNSPLHF. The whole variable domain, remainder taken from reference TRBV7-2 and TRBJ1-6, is GAGVSQSPSNKVTEKGKDVELRCDPISGHTALYWYRQSLGQGLEFLIYFQGNSAPDKSGLPSDRFSAERTGGSVSTLTIQRTQQEDSAVYLCASSPQGQNNSPLHFGNGTRLTVT.

This CDR3 is CASSAPQDEQFF. The chain is built from TRBV7-2 and TRBJ2-1; TCRdb's D gene call, TRBD1, goes unchecked for lack of DNA. The CDR3 contains 12 residues. Looked up from germline, CDR1 is SGHTA and CDR2 is FQGNSA.

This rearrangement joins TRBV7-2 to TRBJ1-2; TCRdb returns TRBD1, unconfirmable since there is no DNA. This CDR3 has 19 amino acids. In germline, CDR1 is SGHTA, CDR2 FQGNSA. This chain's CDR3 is CASSLGPSFAEGYEQGYTF.